The rows below give T cell receptor beta chains drawn from one sample of a study of T cell repertoires in cytomegalovirus infection. Antigen specificity for these receptors is unknown. TCRdb reanalysed the reads using MiXCR and keeps one entry per CDR3 protein. Of approximately 260,000 distinct CDR3 sequences in the sample, about 20% were seen once. This sample comprised cultured PBMCs, obtained from culture after CMV antigen stimulation. The receptor source for this set is a human donor in good health (CMV status not recorded). Some clones in this sample may be carry-over from other donors' samples. Both conserved end residues are part of each CDR3. A row's size may be missing; if present it is once, few, many or a size class.

many	TRBV4-2	TRBJ2-7	CASSETGTGGSYEQYF
.	TRBV12-3/TRBV12-4	TRBJ2-3	CASTMLPGTSGGTDTQYF
.	TRBV12-5	TRBJ2-3	CASGLVGELGTDTQYF
few	TRBV5-4	TRBJ2-1	CASTIQLSGYNEQFF
.	TRBV27	TRBJ1-6	CASSFGRGYNSPLHF
.	TRBV25-1	TRBJ1-6	CASSGTGGNSPLHF
few	TRBV19	TRBJ2-5	CASSRRTAETQYF
.	TRBV6-5	TRBJ2-2	CASSSMSATEGGYSGELFF
few	TRBV19	TRBJ2-2	CASSIVQGTGELFF
few	TRBV4-1	TRBJ1-2	CASSQGSGGREQSGYTF
.	TRBV5-3	TRBJ2-5	CASSFGQGGETQYF
.	TRBV29-1	TRBJ2-3	CSVGGGGNTDTQYF
.	TRBV20-1	TRBJ1-2	CSASAGGDYGYTF
.	TRBV4-1	TRBJ1-2	CASSQVSPLGGYTF
many	TRBV7-6	TRBJ2-7	CASSPTWQGAHEQYF
.	TRBV7-6	TRBJ1-2	CASSFAGHYGYTF
.	TRBV7-9	TRBJ2-5	CASSLVGQIEETQYF
few	TRBV5-5	TRBJ1-5	CASSTTQGGRNQPQHF
.	TRBV6-2/TRBV6-3	TRBJ2-2	CASKLDRGEANTGELFF
many	TRBV5-1	TRBJ1-1	CASSLGLSNTEAFF
.	TRBV5-1	TRBJ2-1	CASSTFPGLAGEGFNEQFF
.	TRBV12-3/TRBV12-4	TRBJ1-1	CASSLFETGNTEAFF
few	TRBV25-1	TRBJ1-1	CASSDWGLNTEAFF
.	TRBV10-1	TRBJ2-1	CASSGPGGSGNEQFF
few	TRBV6-1	TRBJ2-1	CASSLDRVDEQFF
many	TRBV15	TRBJ2-3	CATSRVSAGGRPDTQYF